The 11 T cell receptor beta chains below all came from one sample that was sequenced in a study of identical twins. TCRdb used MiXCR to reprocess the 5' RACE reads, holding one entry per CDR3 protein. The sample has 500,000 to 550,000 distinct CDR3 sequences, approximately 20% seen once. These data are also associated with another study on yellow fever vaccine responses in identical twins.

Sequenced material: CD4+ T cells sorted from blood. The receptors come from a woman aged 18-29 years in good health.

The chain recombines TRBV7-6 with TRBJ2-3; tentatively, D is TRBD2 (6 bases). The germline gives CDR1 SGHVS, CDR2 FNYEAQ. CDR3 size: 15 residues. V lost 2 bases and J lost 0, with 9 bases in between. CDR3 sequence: CASSLTSHSTDTQYF. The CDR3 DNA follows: TGTGCCAGCAGCTTAACTAGCCACAGCACAGATACGCAGTATTTT.

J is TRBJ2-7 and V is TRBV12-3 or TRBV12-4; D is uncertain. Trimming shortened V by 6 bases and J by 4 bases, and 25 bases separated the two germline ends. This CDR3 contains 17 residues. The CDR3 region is CASSPTPGRDHRYEQYF. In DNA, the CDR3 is TGTGCCAGCAGCCCGACTCCGGGCAGAGACCATAGGTACGAGCAGTACTTC.

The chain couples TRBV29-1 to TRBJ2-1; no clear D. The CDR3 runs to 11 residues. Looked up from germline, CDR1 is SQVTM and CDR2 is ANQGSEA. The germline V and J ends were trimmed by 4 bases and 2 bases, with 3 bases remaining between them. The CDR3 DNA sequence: TGCAGCGTTGTAGCCTACAATGAGCAGTTCTTC. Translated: CSVVAYNEQFF.

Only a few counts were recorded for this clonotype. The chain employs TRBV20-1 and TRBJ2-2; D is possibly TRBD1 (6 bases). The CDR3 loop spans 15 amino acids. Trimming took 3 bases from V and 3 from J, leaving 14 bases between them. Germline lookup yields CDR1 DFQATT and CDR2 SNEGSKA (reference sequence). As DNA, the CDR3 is TGCAGTGCTAGGATGGGGGCTGTGGACACCGGGGAGCTGTTTTTT. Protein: CSARMGAVDTGELFF.

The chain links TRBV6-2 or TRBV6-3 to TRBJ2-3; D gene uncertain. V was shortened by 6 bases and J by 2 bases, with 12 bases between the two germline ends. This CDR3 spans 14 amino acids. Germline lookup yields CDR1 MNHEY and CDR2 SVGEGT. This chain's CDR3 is CASRRPSDTDTQYF. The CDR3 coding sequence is TGTGCCAGCAGACGCCCCAGCGACACAGATACGCAGTATTTT.

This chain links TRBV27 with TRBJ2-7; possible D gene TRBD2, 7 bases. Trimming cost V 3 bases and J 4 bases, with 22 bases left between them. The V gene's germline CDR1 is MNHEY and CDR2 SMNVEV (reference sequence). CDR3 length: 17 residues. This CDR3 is CASSFGGGGSGLYEQYF. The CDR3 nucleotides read TGTGCCAGCAGTTTCGGCGGGGGCGGTAGCGGGTTGTACGAGCAGTACTTC.

CDR3 in amino acids: CATSILGGSNEQFF. CDR3 nucleotide sequence: TGTGCCACCAGCATCCTTGGCGGGAGTAATGAGCAGTTCTTC. The V and J genes are TRBV15 and TRBJ2-1, with 7 bases lining up with TRBD2. Losses at the gene ends were 4 bases for V and 7 bases for J; bases not matched to a gene: 7. Germline assignment: CDR1 LNHNV and CDR2 YYDKDF (reference sequence). The CDR3 is 14 amino acids. Filled out from reference TRBV15 and TRBJ2-1, the complete variable domain reads DAMVIQNPRYQVTQFGKPVTLSCSQTLNHNVMYWYQQKSSQAPKLLFHYYDKDFNNEADTPDNFQSRRPNTSFCFLDIRSPGLGDTAMYLCATSILGGSNEQFFGPGTRLTVL.

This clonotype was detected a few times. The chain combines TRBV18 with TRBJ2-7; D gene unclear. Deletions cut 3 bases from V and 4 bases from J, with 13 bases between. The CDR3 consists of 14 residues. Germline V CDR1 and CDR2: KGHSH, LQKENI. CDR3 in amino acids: CASSPAAETYEQYV. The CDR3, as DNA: TGTGCCAGCTCACCGGCGGCGGAGACTTACGAGCAGTACGTC.

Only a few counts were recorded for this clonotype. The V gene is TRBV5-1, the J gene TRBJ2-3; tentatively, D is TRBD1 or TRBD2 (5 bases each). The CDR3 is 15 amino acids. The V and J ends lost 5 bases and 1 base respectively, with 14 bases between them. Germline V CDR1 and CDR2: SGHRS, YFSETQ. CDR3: CASSPGRGGTDTQYF. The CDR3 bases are TGCGCCAGCAGTCCGGGACGAGGGGGCACAGATACGCAGTATTTT. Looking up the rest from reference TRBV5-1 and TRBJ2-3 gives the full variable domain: KAGVTQTPRYLIKTRGQQVTLSCSPISGHRSVSWYQQTPGQGLQFLFEYFSETQRNKGNFPGRFSGRQFSNSRSEMNVSTLELGDSALYLCASSPGRGGTDTQYFGPGTRLTVL.

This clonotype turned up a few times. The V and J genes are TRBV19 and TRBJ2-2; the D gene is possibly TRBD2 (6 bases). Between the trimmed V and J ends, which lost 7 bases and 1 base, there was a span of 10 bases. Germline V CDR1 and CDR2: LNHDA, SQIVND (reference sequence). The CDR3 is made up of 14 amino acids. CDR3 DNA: TGTGCCAGTACCATGGGGGGGAACACCGGGGAGCTGTTTTTT. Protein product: CASTMGGNTGELFF.

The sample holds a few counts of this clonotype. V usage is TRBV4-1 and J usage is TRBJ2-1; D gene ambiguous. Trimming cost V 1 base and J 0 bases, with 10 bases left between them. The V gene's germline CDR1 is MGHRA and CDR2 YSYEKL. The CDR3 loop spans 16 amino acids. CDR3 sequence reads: CASSQVLGSSYNEQFF. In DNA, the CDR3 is TGCGCCAGCAGCCAAGTCCTAGGAAGCTCCTACAATGAGCAGTTCTTC.